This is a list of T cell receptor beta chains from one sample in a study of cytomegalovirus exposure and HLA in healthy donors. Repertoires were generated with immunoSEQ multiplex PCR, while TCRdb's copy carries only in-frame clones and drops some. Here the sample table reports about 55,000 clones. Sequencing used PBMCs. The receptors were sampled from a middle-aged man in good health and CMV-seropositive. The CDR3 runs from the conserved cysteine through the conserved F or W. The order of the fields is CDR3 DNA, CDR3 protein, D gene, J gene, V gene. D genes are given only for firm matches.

TGTGCCAGCAGCTTAACGTGGACTAACCGACCCCGGATGAACAATGAGCAGTTCTTC,CASSLTWTNRPRMNNEQFF,.,TRBJ2-1,TRBV7-9
TGTGCCAGCTCACGTACTAGCGGGGCAGATACGCAGTATTTT,CASSRTSGADTQYF,TRBD2,TRBJ2-3,TRBV18
TGCGCCAGCAGCCAAGATGTGGGAGATGAGCAGTTCTTC,CASSQDVGDEQFF,.,TRBJ2-1,TRBV4-1
TGTGCCAGCAGCGTAGCTGGGGACAGGGCCCACGAGCAGTACTTC,CASSVAGDRAHEQYF,TRBD1,TRBJ2-7,TRBV9
TGTGCCAGCAGCTTAGGAGGGTCGAGTAGCTACGAGCAGTACTTC,CASSLGGSSSYEQYF,.,TRBJ2-7,TRBV11-2
TGTGCCAGCACCTTGACAGGGTGGAACACCGGGGAGCTGTTTTTT,CASTLTGWNTGELFF,TRBD1,TRBJ2-2,TRBV6-1
TGTGCCAGCAGCTTTTCCCCAGGGCGGGGCTACGAGCAGTACTTC,CASSFSPGRGYEQYF,.,TRBJ2-7,TRBV7-8
TGCAGCGGGGGCCAATTCAACACTGAAGCTTTCTTT,CSGGQFNTEAFF,.,TRBJ1-1,TRBV29-1
TGTGCCAGCAGCTCGAGACAGGGATCCACAGATACGCAGTATTTT,CASSSRQGSTDTQYF,TRBD1,TRBJ2-3,TRBV7-6
TGTGCCAGTAGTATGAACACAGGTACTGGCTACACCTTC,CASSMNTGTGYTF,.,TRBJ1-2,TRBV19
TGTGCCAGCAGTGAGCGGGTGACAGATACGCAGTATTTT,CASSERVTDTQYF,.,TRBJ2-3,TRBV6-4